A selection of T cell receptor beta chains follows, all from one sample in a study of blood T cell repertoires in COVID-19. The assay was immunoSEQ multiplex PCR, and TCRdb's table has in-frame clones only and misses some. The sample shows 150,000 to 190,000 clones, around 91% of them seen only once. The sequenced material came from peripheral blood. The receptors originated from a woman in her forties with acute or convalescent COVID-19. Both conserved end residues are part of each CDR3. A D gene is named only where the DNA matches it firmly. Size is omitted from some rows. Given values are once, few, many or a class for expanded clones.

d_call,v_call,j_call,clone_size,cdr3_aa,cdr3_nt
TRBD2,TRBV11-3,TRBJ2-3,NA,CASSLQGPSGDTQYF,TGTGCCAGCAGCTTACAGGGTCCTAGCGGGGATACGCAGTATTTT
TRBD1,TRBV15,TRBJ2-7,NA,CATSQPGQGADYEQYF,TGTGCCACCAGTCAACCAGGACAGGGGGCGGACTACGAGCAGTACTTC
TRBD1,TRBV6-5,TRBJ2-4,once,CASSKDRPQVIQYF,TGTGCCAGCAGCAAGGACAGGCCCCAGGTCATTCAGTACTTC
NA,TRBV27,TRBJ1-2,NA,CASSFSGGGYGYTF,TGTGCCAGCAGTTTTTCCGGGGGTGGGTATGGCTACACCTTC
TRBD1,TRBV19,TRBJ1-2,NA,CASSILTGGSYYGYTF,TGTGCCAGTAGTATCCTTACAGGGGGGTCCTACTATGGCTACACCTTC
NA,TRBV5-4,TRBJ1-1,NA,CASSLIPGEAFF,TGTGCCAGCAGCTTGATCCCAGGGGAAGCTTTCTTT
NA,TRBV19,TRBJ1-2,NA,CASSTAPPQGNGYTF,TGTGCCAGTAGTACGGCCCCACCCCAGGGGAATGGCTACACCTTC
NA,TRBV20-1,TRBJ2-7,NA,CSASPSLVSSYEQYF,TGCAGTGCTAGTCCTTCGTTGGTGAGCTCCTACGAGCAGTACTTC
NA,TRBV19,TRBJ2-1,NA,CASSITGYEQFF,TGTGCCAGTAGTATAACAGGGTACGAGCAGTTCTTC
TRBD1,TRBV19,TRBJ1-4,once,CASNGGGTANEKLFF,TGTGCCAGTAATGGAGGGGGCACGGCTAATGAAAAACTGTTTTTT
NA,TRBV6-1,TRBJ1-5,NA,CASSEARWPSNQPQHF,TGTGCCAGCAGTGAAGCGCGGTGGCCGAGCAATCAGCCCCAGCATTTT
TRBD1,TRBV28,TRBJ1-1,NA,CASSPGGVRVNTEAFF,TGTGCCAGCAGCCCAGGGGGCGTTAGGGTGAACACTGAAGCTTTCTTT
NA,TRBV4-1,TRBJ1-1,NA,CASSQDGGWRTEAFF,TGCGCCAGCAGCCAAGATGGGGGCTGGAGGACTGAAGCTTTCTTT
NA,TRBV27,TRBJ2-2,NA,CASSLYSGGELFF,TGTGCCAGCAGTTTGTATTCAGGCGGGGAGCTGTTTTTT
TRBD2,TRBV7-8,TRBJ2-5,NA,CASSPGTRQETQYF,TGTGCCAGCAGCCCTGGGACTAGACAGGAGACCCAGTACTTC
TRBD1,TRBV5-1,TRBJ1-5,once,CASSPTGRGYGNQPQHF,TGCGCCAGCAGCCCGACAGGGAGAGGGTATGGCAATCAGCCCCAGCATTTT
TRBD1,TRBV7-8,TRBJ2-7,NA,CASSTMTGFTYEQYF,TGTGCCAGCAGCACCATGACAGGGTTCACCTACGAGCAGTACTTC
NA,TRBV12-3/TRBV12-4,TRBJ1-2,NA,CASSSQGSRGYTF,TGTGCCAGCAGTTCTCAGGGGTCTAGAGGCTACACCTTC
NA,TRBV18,TRBJ1-5,NA,CASSPRENSNQPQHF,TGTGCCAGCTCACCACGGGAGAATAGCAATCAGCCCCAGCATTTT
TRBD2,TRBV5-1,TRBJ2-1,NA,CASSTRTSPNEQFF,TGCGCCAGCAGCACGAGGACTAGCCCCAATGAGCAGTTCTTC
TRBD1,TRBV30,TRBJ2-2,NA,CAWSGVRGRSTGELFF,TGTGCCTGGAGTGGAGTCAGGGGGCGAAGCACCGGGGAGCTGTTTTTT
TRBD2,TRBV27,TRBJ2-3,NA,CASSLRTSADTQYF,TGTGCCAGCAGCCTTCGGACTAGCGCTGATACGCAGTATTTT
NA,TRBV5-3,TRBJ1-4,NA,CARSLADMGGVWEKLFF,TGTGCCAGAAGCTTGGCCGACATGGGAGGTGTTTGGGAAAAACTGTTTTTT
NA,TRBV4-2,TRBJ1-1,NA,CASSQDNTPRLTEAFF,TGTGCCAGCAGCCAAGATAATACCCCCAGGCTCACTGAAGCTTTCTTT
NA,TRBV9,TRBJ2-1,once,CASSPDSVTEDEQFF,TGTGCCAGCAGCCCGGACAGTGTTACTGAAGATGAGCAGTTCTTC
TRBD2,TRBV2,TRBJ2-1,NA,CASERQTSGNEQFF,TGTGCCAGCGAACGACAGACTAGCGGGAATGAGCAGTTCTTC
TRBD1,TRBV19,TRBJ1-5,few,CASSTGQGAGQPQHF,TGTGCCAGTAGTACTGGACAGGGGGCCGGACAGCCCCAGCATTTT
NA,TRBV20-1,TRBJ1-5,NA,CSASIGAAANQPQHF,TGCAGTGCTAGTATTGGGGCCGCGGCCAATCAGCCCCAGCATTTT
NA,TRBV29-1,TRBJ2-1,NA,CSVEGDLYNEQFF,TGCAGCGTTGAAGGAGATCTATACAATGAGCAGTTCTTC